This TCR beta chain derives from a study of shared clonotypes between healthy human individuals. At a deep level, the assay was run. Data came from immunoSEQ multiplex PCR; TCRdb stores just in-frame clones and leaves some out. The data hold about 2.1 million clones, with about 94% observed a single time. Comments on this clone: Its antigen remains unidentified.

Positive CCR7 selection of CD45RO-negative cells yielded the naive CD8 cells, and terminally differentiated effector memory CD45RA+ cells were excluded. Healthy and HIV-negative, the adult donors had no recent acute infections or vaccinations. Overall study findings and caveats: Blood was the sole source, and tissue repertoires probably differ. Naive CD4 clonotypes were shared across a handful of donors at 4.5% to 6.5%.

From germline, CDR1 is SGHTA and CDR2 FQGNSA. Trimming removed 3 bases at V and 5 bases at J, with 10 bases between. The CDR3 runs 13 residues. This chain uses TRBV7-2 with TRBJ2-5; maybe TRBD2 (6 bases). The receptor comes from a man aged 18 to 29 in good health. Some clones in this sample may be carry-over from other donors' samples. Sequencing used naive CD8+ T cells from PBMCs. CDR3 nucleotides: TGTGCCAGCAGCTTTTGGGACTTGGAGACCCAGTACTTC. Translation gives CASSFWDLETQYF.